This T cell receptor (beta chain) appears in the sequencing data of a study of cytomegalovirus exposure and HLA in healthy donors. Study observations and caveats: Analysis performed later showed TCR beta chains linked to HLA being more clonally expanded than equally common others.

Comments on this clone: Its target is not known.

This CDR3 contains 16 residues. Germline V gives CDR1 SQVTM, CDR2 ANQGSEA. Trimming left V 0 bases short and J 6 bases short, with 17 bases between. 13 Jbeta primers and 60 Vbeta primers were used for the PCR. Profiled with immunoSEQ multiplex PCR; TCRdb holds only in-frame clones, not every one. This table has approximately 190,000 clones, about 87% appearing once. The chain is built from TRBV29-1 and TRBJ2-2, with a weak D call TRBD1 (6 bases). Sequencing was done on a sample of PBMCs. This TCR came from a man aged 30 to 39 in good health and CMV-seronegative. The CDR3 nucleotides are TGCAGCGTTGAAGAGGGAAGAGGGGGTCTATCCGGGGAGCTGTTTTTT. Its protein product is CSVEEGRGGLSGELFF.